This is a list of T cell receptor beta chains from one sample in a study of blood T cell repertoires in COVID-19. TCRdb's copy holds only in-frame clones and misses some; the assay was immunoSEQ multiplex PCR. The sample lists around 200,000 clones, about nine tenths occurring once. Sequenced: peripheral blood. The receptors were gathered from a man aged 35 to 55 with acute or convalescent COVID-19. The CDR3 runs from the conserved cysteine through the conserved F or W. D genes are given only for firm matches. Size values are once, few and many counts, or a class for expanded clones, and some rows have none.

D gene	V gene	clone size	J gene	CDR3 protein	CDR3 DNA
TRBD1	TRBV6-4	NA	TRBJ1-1	CASRHGQGAEAFF	TGTGCCAGCAGACACGGACAGGGGGCTGAAGCTTTCTTT
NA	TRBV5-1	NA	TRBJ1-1	CASSLSLTLNTEAFF	TGCGCCAGCAGCTTGTCCCTTACTTTGAACACTGAAGCTTTCTTT
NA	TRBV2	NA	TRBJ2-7	CASGGTSYVEQYF	TGTGCCAGCGGTGGGACTTCCTACGTGGAGCAGTACTTC
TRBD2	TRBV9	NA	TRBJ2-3	CASTQRGSADTQYF	TGTGCCAGCACCCAGCGGGGGTCCGCAGATACGCAGTATTTT
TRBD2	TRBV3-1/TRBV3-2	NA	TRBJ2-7	CASSPDGGYEQYF	TGTGCCAGCAGCCCAGACGGGGGGTACGAGCAGTACTTC
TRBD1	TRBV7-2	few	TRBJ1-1	CASSLEDRGNTEAFF	TGTGCCAGCAGCTTAGAGGACAGGGGGAACACTGAAGCTTTCTTT
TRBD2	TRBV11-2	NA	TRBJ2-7	CASSFGGSVYEQYF	TGTGCCAGCAGCTTTGGCGGGAGTGTCTACGAGCAGTACTTC
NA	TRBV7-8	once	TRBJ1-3	CASSPDRPRSGNTIYF	TGTGCCAGCAGCCCCGACAGGCCTCGCTCTGGAAACACCATATATTTT
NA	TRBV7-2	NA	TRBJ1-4	CASSARRDSLTNEKLFF	TGTGCCAGCAGCGCCCGCCGGGACTCCTTAACTAATGAAAAACTGTTTTTT
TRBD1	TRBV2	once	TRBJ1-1	CASSGVGQANTEAFF	TGTGCCAGCAGTGGGGTAGGACAGGCGAACACTGAAGCTTTCTTT
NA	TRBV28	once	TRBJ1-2	CATTGSSNYGYTF	TGTGCCACCACAGGGAGCAGTAACTATGGCTACACCTTC
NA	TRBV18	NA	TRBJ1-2	CASSQQVYGYTF	TGTGCCAGCTCACAACAGGTCTATGGCTACACCTTC
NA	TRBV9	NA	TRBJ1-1	CASSVAGVPTEAFF	TGTGCCAGCAGCGTAGCAGGGGTTCCCACTGAAGCTTTCTTT
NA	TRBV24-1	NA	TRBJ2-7	CATHAGSHEQYF	TGTGCCACTCACGCGGGGTCCCACGAGCAGTACTTC
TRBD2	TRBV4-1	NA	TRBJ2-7	CASSLSGRLLDEQYF	TGCGCCAGCAGCCTTAGCGGGAGACTTCTAGACGAGCAGTACTTC
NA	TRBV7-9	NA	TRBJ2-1	CASSSKGGPLYNEQFF	TGTGCCAGCAGTTCCAAAGGAGGGCCCCTCTACAATGAGCAGTTCTTC
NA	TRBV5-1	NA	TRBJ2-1	CASSLDATDGGEQFF	TGCGCCAGCAGCTTGGACGCTACCGACGGGGGTGAGCAGTTCTTC
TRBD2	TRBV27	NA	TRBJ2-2	CASQSLLGARLAGGNTGELFF	TGTGCCAGTCAATCCCTATTGGGGGCCAGACTAGCGGGTGGAAACACCGGGGAGCTGTTTTTT
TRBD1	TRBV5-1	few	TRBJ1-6	CASSAGQNNSPLHF	TGCGCCAGCAGTGCGGGACAGAATAATTCACCCCTCCACTTT
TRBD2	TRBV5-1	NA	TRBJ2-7	CASSLVAGGRDEQYF	TGCGCCAGCAGCTTGGTAGCGGGGGGCAGGGACGAGCAGTACTTC
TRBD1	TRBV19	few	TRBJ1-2	CASRKPFGTEGNYGYTF	TGTGCCAGTCGGAAGCCTTTCGGGACAGAGGGCAACTATGGCTACACCTTC
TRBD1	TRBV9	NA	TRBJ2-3	CASSVGGQARDTQYF	TGTGCCAGCAGCGTAGGTGGACAGGCTAGAGATACGCAGTATTTT
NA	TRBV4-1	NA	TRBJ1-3	CASRETGASGNTIYF	TGCGCCAGCAGAGAGACAGGAGCCTCTGGAAACACCATATATTTT
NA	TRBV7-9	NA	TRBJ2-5	CASSLAGPQETQYF	TGTGCCAGCAGCTTAGCGGGGCCCCAAGAGACCCAGTACTTC
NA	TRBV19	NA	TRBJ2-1	CASSIVVGSEQFF	TGTGCCAGTAGTATTGTCGTGGGGAGTGAGCAGTTCTTC
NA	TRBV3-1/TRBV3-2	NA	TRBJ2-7	CASRAGPTYEQYF	TGTGCCAGCAGGGCGGGTCCTACCTACGAGCAGTACTTC
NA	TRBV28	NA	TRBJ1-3	CASTLGVGGGNTIYF	TGTGCCAGCACCCTCGGGGTCGGAGGTGGAAACACCATATATTTT
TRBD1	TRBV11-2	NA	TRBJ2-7	CASSGAGGQVYEQYF	TGTGCCAGCAGCGGCGCTGGGGGACAGGTCTACGAGCAGTACTTC
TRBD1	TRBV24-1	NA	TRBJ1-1	CATSESGTGLMNTEAFF	TGTGCCACCAGTGAGTCCGGGACAGGTCTTATGAACACTGAAGCTTTCTTT
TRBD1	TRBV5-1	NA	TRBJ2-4	CASSSPGQGNIQYF	TGCGCCAGCAGCTCCCCGGGACAGGGTAACATTCAGTACTTC
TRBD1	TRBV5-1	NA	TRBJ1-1	CASSLAGTGNYYTEAFF	TGCGCCAGCAGCTTGGCCGGGACAGGCAATTATTACACTGAAGCTTTCTTT
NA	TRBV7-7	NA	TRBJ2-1	CASSLDGGPYNEQFF	TGTGCCAGCAGCTTAGACGGGGGACCCTACAATGAGCAGTTCTTC
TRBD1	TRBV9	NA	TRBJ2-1	CASSSGTGAYNEQFF	TGTGCCAGCAGTTCCGGGACAGGGGCCTACAATGAGCAGTTCTTC
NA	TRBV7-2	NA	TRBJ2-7	CASSLRQASYEQYF	TGTGCCAGCAGCTTAAGGCAGGCCTCCTACGAGCAGTACTTC
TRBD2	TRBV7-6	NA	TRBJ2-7	CASNDGGRGYEQYF	TGTGCCAGCAATGACGGCGGGAGAGGGTACGAGCAGTACTTC
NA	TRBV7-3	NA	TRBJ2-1	CASNDWTSTYNEQFF	TGTGCCAGCAATGATTGGACTTCCACCTACAATGAGCAGTTCTTC
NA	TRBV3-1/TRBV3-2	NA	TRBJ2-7	CASSQAGGSYEQYF	TGTGCCAGCAGCCAAGCAGGGGGGAGCTACGAGCAGTACTTC
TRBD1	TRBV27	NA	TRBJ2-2	CASSLSFGRGLGGELFF	TGTGCCAGCAGTTTATCTTTCGGCAGGGGGCTCGGCGGGGAGCTGTTTTTT
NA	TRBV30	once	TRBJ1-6	CAWSGQVDSPLHF	TGTGCCTGGAGTGGCCAGGTAGATTCACCCCTCCACTTT
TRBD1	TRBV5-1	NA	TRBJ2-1	CASSSGSRGHREQFF	TGCGCCAGCAGCTCTGGTTCCAGGGGGCATCGGGAGCAGTTCTTC
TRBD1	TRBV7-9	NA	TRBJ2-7	CASSPGQGIEQYF	TGTGCCAGCAGCCCGGGACAGGGCATCGAGCAGTACTTC
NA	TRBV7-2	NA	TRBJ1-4	CASSPNYEKLFF	TGTGCCAGCAGCCCTAATTATGAAAAACTGTTTTTT
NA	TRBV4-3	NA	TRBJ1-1	CASSQVPTGTTEAFF	TGCGCCAGCAGCCAAGTCCCCACAGGGACCACTGAAGCTTTCTTT
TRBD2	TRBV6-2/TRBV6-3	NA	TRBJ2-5	CASSFPPGGRETQYF	TGTGCCAGCAGTTTCCCCCCGGGAGGGCGAGAGACCCAGTACTTC
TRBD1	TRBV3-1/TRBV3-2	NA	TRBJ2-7	CASSQGQGARNEQYF	TGTGCCAGCAGCCAGGGACAGGGGGCACGGAACGAGCAGTACTTC
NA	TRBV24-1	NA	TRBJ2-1	CATSDPLRNEQFF	TGTGCCACCAGTGATCCCCTCAGGAATGAGCAGTTCTTC
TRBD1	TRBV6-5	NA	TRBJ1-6	CASDRGSGNSPLHF	TGTGCCAGCGACAGGGGGAGTGGTAATTCACCCCTCCACTTT
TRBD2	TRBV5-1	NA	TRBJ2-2	CASSLGTRTRAGELFF	TGCGCCAGCAGCTTGGGGACTAGGACCCGGGCCGGGGAGCTGTTTTTT
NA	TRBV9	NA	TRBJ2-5	CASSVGRGQETQYF	TGTGCCAGCAGCGTAGGCCGAGGACAAGAGACCCAGTACTTC
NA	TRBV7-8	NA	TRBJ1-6	CASRRTSSYNSPLHF	TGTGCCAGTCGACGGACTAGCTCCTATAATTCACCCCTCCACTTT
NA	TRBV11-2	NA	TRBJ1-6	CASSLWGLYNSPLHF	TGTGCCAGCAGCTTATGGGGACTGTATAATTCACCCCTCCACTTT
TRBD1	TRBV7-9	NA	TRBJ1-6	CASSPNRGEHSPLHF	TGTGCCAGCAGCCCTAACAGGGGGGAACATTCACCCCTCCACTTT
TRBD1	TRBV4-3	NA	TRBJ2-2	CASSQARTGDGPGELFF	TGCGCCAGCAGCCAAGCCAGGACAGGGGACGGCCCCGGGGAGCTGTTTTTT
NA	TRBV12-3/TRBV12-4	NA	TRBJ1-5	CASRQAGPQPQHF	TGTGCCAGCAGGCAAGCAGGGCCTCAGCCCCAGCATTTT
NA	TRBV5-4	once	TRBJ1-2	CASSFGGTGYGYTF	TGTGCCAGCAGCTTTGGGGGGACGGGCTATGGCTACACCTTC
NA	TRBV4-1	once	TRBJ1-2	CASSQWDSYRDGYTF	TGCGCCAGCAGCCAATGGGACTCATACCGGGATGGCTACACCTTC